This T cell receptor beta chain was recovered during a study of CD8 T cells in Susac syndrome. RNA in amounts of roughly 0.5 to 1 ug was reverse transcribed with random hexamers. Across 54 Vbeta and 13 Jbeta, immunoSEQ multiplex PCR amplified TCR beta CDR3. In TCRdb, the immunoSEQ multiplex PCR reads were re-called with MiXCR into one record per CDR3 protein. The table has over 95,000 distinct CDR3 sequences, 85% to 95% seen once. This CDR3 region has 16 residues. The germline gives CDR1 MNHEY, CDR2 SVGEGT. Trimming left V 6 bases short and J 1 base short, with 18 bases between. Sequencing of TCR beta was performed on blood CD8+ T cells and on blood CD4+ T cells. In contrast to the negatively isolated CD8+ and CD4+ T cells, TEMRA cells were FACS-enriched. This clonotype has just one count.

Sequenced sample: CD8+ T cells from PBMCs. This chain links TRBV6-2 or TRBV6-3 with TRBJ2-5, with a possible D match to TRBD2 (6 bases). This clonotype was obtained from a human donor in good health. In DNA, the CDR3 is TGTGCCAGCAGCCGCCGTTGGGGGGAGATCCAAGAGACCCAGTACTTC. Translating it yields CASSRRWGEIQETQYF.